These T cell receptor beta chains were read from a single sample in a study of cytotoxic CD8 clonotypes in ibrutinib-treated CLL. Method: immunoSEQ multiplex PCR; TCRdb's copy keeps in-frame clones and lacks some. The sample consists of some 140,000 clones, approximately 89% of them appearing once. The sequencing used PBMCs, collected after 12 months of ibrutinib treatment. All receptors come from a human donor with chronic lymphocytic leukemia. CDR3s include the opening cysteine and the closing phenylalanine or tryptophan. The D gene is left open where the match is weak. Rows may omit the clone size; those that give it use once, few, many or a size class.

>TRBJ2-5|once|TRBV7-8|TRBD2
CASSLRTDFRLAGQFQETQYF
TGTGCCAGCAGCTTAAGGACAGATTTTAGACTAGCGGGACAATTCCAAGAGACCCAGTACTTC
>TRBJ2-3|NA|TRBV10-3|NA
CAISKTDTQYF
TGTGCCATCAGTAAGACTGATACGCAGTATTTT
>TRBJ2-3|NA|TRBV6-5|TRBD1
CASSYRPTGPDTQYF
TGTGCCAGCAGTTATAGGCCGACAGGGCCAGATACGCAGTATTTT
>TRBJ2-1|NA|TRBV29-1|NA
CSVLGSGQFF
TGCAGCGTTTTGGGGTCGGGGCAGTTCTTC
>TRBJ1-2|NA|TRBV28|NA
CASHTLRGSVSYGYTF
TGTGCCAGCCATACACTAAGGGGGTCGGTGAGCTATGGCTACACCTTC
>TRBJ2-1|NA|TRBV10-3|NA
CATNGGRQYNEQFF
TGTGCCACCAACGGGGGCCGGCAGTACAATGAGCAGTTCTTC
>TRBJ2-7|NA|TRBV6-5|NA
CASSPAEFRAYEQYF
TGTGCCAGCAGCCCCGCGGAGTTTCGGGCCTACGAGCAGTACTTC
>TRBJ2-5|NA|TRBV13|TRBD1
CASSLGGTGQETQYF
TGTGCCAGCAGCTTAGGGGGGACAGGCCAAGAGACCCAGTACTTC
>TRBJ1-2|NA|TRBV7-9|NA
CASSTAGAARGYTF
TGTGCCAGCAGCACCGCGGGGGCGGCGAGGGGCTACACCTTC
>TRBJ2-1|NA|TRBV12-5|TRBD2
CASALGLAAYNEQFF
TGTGCTAGTGCCCTCGGACTAGCAGCCTACAATGAGCAGTTCTTC
>TRBJ2-5|NA|TRBV18|NA
CASSPAYSQETQYF
TGTGCCAGCTCACCAGCCTACAGCCAAGAGACCCAGTACTTC